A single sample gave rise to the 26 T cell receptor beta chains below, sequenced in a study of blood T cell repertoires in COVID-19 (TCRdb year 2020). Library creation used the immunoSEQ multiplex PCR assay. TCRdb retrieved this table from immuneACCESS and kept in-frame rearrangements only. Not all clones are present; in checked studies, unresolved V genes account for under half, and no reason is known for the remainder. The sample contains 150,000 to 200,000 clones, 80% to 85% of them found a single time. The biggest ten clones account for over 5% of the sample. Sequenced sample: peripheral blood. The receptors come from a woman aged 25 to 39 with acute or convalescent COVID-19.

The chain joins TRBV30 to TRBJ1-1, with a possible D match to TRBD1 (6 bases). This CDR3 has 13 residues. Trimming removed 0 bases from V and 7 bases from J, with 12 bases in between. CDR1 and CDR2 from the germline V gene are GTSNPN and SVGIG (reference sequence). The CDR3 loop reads CAWSVLGGHEAFF. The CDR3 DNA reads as TGTGCCTGGAGTGTCTTAGGGGGACATGAAGCTTTCTTT.

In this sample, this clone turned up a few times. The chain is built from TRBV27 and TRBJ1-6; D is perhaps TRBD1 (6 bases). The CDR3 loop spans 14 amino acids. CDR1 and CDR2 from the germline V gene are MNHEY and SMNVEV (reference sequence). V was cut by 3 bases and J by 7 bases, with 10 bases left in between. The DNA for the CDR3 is TGTGCCAGCAGTTTTGTGCAGGGGAATTCACCCCTCCACTTT. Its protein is CASSFVQGNSPLHF.

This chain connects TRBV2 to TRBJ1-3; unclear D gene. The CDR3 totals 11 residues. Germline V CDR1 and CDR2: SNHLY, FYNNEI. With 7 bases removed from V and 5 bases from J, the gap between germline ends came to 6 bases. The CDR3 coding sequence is TGTGCCAGCAAAGACAGAAACACCATATATTTT. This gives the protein CASKDRNTIYF.

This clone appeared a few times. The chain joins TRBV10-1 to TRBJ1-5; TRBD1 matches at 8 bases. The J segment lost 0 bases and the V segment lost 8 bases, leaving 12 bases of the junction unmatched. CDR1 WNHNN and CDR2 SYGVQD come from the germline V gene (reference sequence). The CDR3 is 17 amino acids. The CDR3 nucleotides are TGCGCCAGCCAAGCCGGGACAGGCCCTTATAGCAATCAGCCCCAGCATTTT. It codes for CASQAGTGPYSNQPQHF.

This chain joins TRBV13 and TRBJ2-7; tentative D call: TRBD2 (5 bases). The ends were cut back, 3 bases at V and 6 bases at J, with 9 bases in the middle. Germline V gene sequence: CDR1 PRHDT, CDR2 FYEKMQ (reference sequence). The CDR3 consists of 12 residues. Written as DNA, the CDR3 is TGTGCCAGCAGCTTTACTAGGACCGAGCAGTACTTC. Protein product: CASSFTRTEQYF.

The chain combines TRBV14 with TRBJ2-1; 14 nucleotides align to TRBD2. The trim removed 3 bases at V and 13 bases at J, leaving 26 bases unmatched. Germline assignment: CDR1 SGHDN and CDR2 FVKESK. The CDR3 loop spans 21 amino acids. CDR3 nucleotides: TGTGCCAGCAGCCAGCCAACCGGACAGGACCCGACTAGCGGGAGGGCCCGAACACAGTTCTTC. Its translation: CASSQPTGQDPTSGRARTQFF.

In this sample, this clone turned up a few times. CDR3 loop: CASSLGGQVSYNEQFF. The CDR3 DNA follows: TGTGCCAGCAGCTTAGGCGGACAGGTGTCCTACAATGAGCAGTTCTTC. This sequence joins TRBV7-3 and TRBJ2-1; 7 bases map to TRBD1. CDR3 length equals 16 residues. Germline V gene lookup returns CDR1 SGHTA and CDR2 FQGTGA. After removal of 2 bases from V and 1 base from J, the junction contained 5 bases not matched to a gene.

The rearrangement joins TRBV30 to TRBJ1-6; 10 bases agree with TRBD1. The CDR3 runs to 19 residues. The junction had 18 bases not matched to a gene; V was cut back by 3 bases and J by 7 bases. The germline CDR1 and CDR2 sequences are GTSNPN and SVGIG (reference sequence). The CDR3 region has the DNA TGTGCCTGGAGCTCCGGGACAGGGGTCCGTGTGTTCGTCAATTCACCCCTCCACTTT. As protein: CAWSSGTGVRVFVNSPLHF. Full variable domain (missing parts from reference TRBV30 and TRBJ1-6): SQTIHQWPATLVQPVGSPLSLECTVEGTSNPNLYWYRQAAGRGLQLLFYSVGIGQISSEVPQNLSASRPQDRQFILSSKKLLLSDSGFYLCAWSSGTGVRVFVNSPLHFGNGTRLTVT.

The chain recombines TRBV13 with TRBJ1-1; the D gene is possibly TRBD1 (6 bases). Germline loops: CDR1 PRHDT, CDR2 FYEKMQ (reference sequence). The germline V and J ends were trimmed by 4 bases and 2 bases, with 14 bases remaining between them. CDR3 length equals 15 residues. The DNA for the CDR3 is TGTGCCAGCAGCTCCAGACAGGTTCTAAACACTGAAGCTTTCTTT. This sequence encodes CASSSRQVLNTEAFF. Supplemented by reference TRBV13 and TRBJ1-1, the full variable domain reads AAGVIQSPRHLIKEKRETATLKCYPIPRHDTVYWYQQGPGQDPQFLISFYEKMQSDKGSIPDRFSAQQFSDYHSELNMSSLELGDSALYFCASSSRQVLNTEAFFGQGTRLTVV.

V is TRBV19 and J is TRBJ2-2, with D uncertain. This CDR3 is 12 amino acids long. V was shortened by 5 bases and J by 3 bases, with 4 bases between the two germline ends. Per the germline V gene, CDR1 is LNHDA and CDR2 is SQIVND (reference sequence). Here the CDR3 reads CASSYYTGELFF. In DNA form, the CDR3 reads TGTGCCAGTAGTTATTACACCGGGGAGCTGTTTTTT.

In nucleotides, the CDR3 is TGCGCCAGCAGCCACGCCGATGGGGGGGGTCAGCCCCAGCATTTT. This gives the protein CASSHADGGGQPQHF. This chain uses TRBV4-1 with TRBJ1-5; D perhaps matches TRBD1 (5 bases). Trimming removed 3 bases from V and 6 bases from J, with 15 bases in between. The CDR3 spans 15 residues. Per germline, CDR1 MGHRA and CDR2 YSYEKL.

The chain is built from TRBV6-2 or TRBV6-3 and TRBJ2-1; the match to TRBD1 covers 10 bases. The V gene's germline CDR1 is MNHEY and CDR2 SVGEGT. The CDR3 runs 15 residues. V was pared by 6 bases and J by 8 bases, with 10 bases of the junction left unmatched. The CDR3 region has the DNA TGTGCCAGCAGCGACACGGGACAGGGGATGTATGAGCAGTTCTTC. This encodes CASSDTGQGMYEQFF.

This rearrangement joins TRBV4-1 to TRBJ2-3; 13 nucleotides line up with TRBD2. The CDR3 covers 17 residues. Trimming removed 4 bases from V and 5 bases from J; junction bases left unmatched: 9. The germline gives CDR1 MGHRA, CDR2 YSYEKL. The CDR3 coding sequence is TGCGCCAGCAGCCTAGTACTAGCGGGGGGGCCCCAAGATACGCAGTATTTT. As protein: CASSLVLAGGPQDTQYF.

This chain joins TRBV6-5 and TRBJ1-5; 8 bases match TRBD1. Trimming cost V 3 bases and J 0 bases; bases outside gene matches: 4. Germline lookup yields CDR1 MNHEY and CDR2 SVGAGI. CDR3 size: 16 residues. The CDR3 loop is CASSYRGQGSNQPQHF. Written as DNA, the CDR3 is TGTGCCAGCAGTTATCGAGGACAGGGTAGCAATCAGCCCCAGCATTTT.

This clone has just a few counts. The CDR3: CASSSPGALAGGAGANVLTF. The CDR3 DNA sequence: TGTGCCAGCAGCTCCCCTGGGGCACTAGCGGGAGGTGCTGGGGCCAACGTCCTGACTTTC. This chain links TRBV7-6 with TRBJ2-6; 12 nucleotides align to TRBD2. With V trimmed by 4 bases and J by 2 bases, 12 bases remained unmatched. The germline V gene encodes CDR1 SGHVS and CDR2 FNYEAQ. This CDR3 is 20 amino acids long.

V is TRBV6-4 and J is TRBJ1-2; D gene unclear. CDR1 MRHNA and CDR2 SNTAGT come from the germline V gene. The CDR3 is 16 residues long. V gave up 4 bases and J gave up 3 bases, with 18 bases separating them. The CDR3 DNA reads TGTGCCAGCAGTGTGGAGGGCCGGGGAGATTACTATGGCTACACCTTC. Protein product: CASSVEGRGDYYGYTF.

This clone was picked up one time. The CDR3 DNA is TGTGCCAGCAGCTCAAGACAGGGTGGAAGATGGTCTGGGGCCAACGTCCTGACTTTC. It encodes CASSSRQGGRWSGANVLTF. The rearrangement joins TRBV5-4 to TRBJ2-6; 7 bases line up with TRBD1. Per the germline V gene, CDR1 is SGHNT and CDR2 is YYREEE (reference sequence). V trimming: 3 bases; J trimming: 1 base; junction bases outside the gene matches: 13. The CDR3 has 19 residues.

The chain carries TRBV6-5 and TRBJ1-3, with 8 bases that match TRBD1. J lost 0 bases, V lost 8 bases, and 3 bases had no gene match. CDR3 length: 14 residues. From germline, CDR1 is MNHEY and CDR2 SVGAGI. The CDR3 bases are TGTGCCAGCCACAGGGGGAGCTCTGGAAACACCATATATTTT. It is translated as CASHRGSSGNTIYF.

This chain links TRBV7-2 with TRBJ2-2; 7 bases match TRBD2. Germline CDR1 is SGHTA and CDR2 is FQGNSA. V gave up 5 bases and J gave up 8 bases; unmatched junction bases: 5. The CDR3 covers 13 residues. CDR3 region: CASSPGLSGELFF. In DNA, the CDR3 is TGTGCCAGCAGCCCGGGACTATCGGGGGAGCTGTTTTTT.

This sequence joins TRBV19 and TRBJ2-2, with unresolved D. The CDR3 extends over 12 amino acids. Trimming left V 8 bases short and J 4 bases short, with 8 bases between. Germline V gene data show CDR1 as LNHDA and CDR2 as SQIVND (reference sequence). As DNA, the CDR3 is TGTGCCAGTGCGGCGAGCACCGGGGAGCTGTTTTTT. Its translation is CASAASTGELFF.

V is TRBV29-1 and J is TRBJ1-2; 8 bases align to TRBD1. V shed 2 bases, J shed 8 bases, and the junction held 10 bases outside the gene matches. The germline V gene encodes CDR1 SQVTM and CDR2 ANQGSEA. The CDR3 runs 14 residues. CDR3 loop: CSVEFWQGALGYTF. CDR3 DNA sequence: TGCAGCGTTGAATTTTGGCAGGGGGCTCTCGGCTACACCTTC.

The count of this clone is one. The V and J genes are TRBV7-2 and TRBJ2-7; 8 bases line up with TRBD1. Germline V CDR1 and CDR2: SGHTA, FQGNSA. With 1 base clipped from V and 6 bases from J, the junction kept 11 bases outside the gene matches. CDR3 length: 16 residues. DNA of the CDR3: TGTGCCAGCAGCTTAGTCCCAGGGGGCGGTCGGAGCGAGCAGTACTTC. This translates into CASSLVPGGGRSEQYF.

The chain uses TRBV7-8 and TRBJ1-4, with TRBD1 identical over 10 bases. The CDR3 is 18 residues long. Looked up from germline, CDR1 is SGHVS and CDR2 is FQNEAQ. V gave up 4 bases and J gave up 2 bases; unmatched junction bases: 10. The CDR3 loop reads CASSSPTGGRSTNEKLFF. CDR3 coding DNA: TGTGCCAGCAGCTCTCCGACAGGGGGCCGGTCCACTAATGAAAAACTGTTTTTT.

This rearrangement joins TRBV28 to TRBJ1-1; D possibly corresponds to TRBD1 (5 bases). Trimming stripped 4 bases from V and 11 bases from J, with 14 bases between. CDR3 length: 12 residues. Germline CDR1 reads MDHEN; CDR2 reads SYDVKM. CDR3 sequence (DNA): TGTGCCAGCAGTTCCGCTCGGGGGGAGGCTTTCTTT. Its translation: CASSSARGEAFF.

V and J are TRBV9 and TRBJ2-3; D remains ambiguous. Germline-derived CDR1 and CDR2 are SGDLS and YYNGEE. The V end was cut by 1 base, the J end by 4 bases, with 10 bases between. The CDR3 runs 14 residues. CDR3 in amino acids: CASSVFSSSDTQYF. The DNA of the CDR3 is TGTGCCAGCAGCGTATTCAGTTCCTCAGATACGCAGTATTTT.

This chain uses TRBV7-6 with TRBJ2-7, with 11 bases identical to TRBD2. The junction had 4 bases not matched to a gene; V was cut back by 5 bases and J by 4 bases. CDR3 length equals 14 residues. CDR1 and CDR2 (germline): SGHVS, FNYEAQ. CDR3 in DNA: TGTGCCAGCAGCCACGGGACTAGCGGTTACGAGCAGTACTTC. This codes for CASSHGTSGYEQYF. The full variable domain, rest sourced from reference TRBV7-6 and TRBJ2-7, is GAGVSQSPRYKVTKRGQDVALRCDPISGHVSLYWYRQALGQGPEFLTYFNYEAQQDKSGLPNDRFSAERPEGSISTLTIQRTEQRDSAMYRCASSHGTSGYEQYFGPGTRLTVT.